The 11 T cell receptor beta chains below all came from one sample that was sequenced in a study of OX40 agonist ivuxolimab in advanced cancers. Sequenced by immunoSEQ multiplex PCR; TCRdb stores in-frame clones only, minus some. The data hold 75,000 to 95,000 clones, with about 89% observed a single time. This specimen was CD4+ or CD8+ T cells sorted from blood, taken in a trial of the OX40 agonist ivuxolimab. The receptors stem from an adult with an advanced solid tumor such as melanoma, head and neck, liver or kidney cancer.

This sequence joins TRBV30 and TRBJ1-3; tentatively, D is TRBD1 (5 bases). Per the germline V gene, CDR1 is GTSNPN and CDR2 is SVGIG (reference sequence). This CDR3 is 14 amino acids long. The V end lost 1 base, the J end lost 0 bases, and 7 bases lay between the germline ends. CDR3 in DNA: TGTGCCTGGAGTGCAGGGTACTCTGGAAACACCATATATTTT. Its translation: CAWSAGYSGNTIYF. Together with reference TRBV30 and TRBJ1-3, the CDR3 gives the full variable domain: SQTIHQWPATLVQPVGSPLSLECTVEGTSNPNLYWYRQAAGRGLQLLFYSVGIGQISSEVPQNLSASRPQDRQFILSSKKLLLSDSGFYLCAWSAGYSGNTIYFGEGSWLTVV.

The sample holds one count of this clone. The chain recombines TRBV11-2 with TRBJ2-2, with a tentative D call TRBD1 (6 bases). This CDR3 is 14 amino acids long. The germline V gene encodes CDR1 SGHAT and CDR2 FQNNGV. Trimming left V 3 bases short and J 5 bases short, with 10 bases between. The CDR3 DNA sequence: TGTGCCAGCAGCTTTAACAGGGTTACCGGGGAGCTGTTTTTT. Translation gives CASSFNRVTGELFF.

The chain employs TRBV19 and TRBJ2-5; D ambiguous. Trimming removed 3 bases at V and 5 bases at J, with 4 bases between. The CDR3 runs 11 residues. Germline V gene lookup returns CDR1 LNHDA and CDR2 SQIVND (reference sequence). The CDR3 DNA follows: TGTGCCAGTAGTATGATGGAGACCCAGTACTTC. Its translation is CASSMMETQYF.

The chain joins TRBV6-1 to TRBJ1-2, with 8 bases fitting TRBD1. The germline V gene has CDR1 MNHNS and CDR2 SASEGT. The CDR3 contains 15 residues. V lost 6 bases, J lost 2 bases, and 8 bases stayed unmatched. CDR3 bases: TGTGCCAGCAGAAGAGACAGGGGTGGGAACTATGGCTACACCTTC. Protein product: CASRRDRGGNYGYTF.

V gene TRBV5-6 combines with J gene TRBJ1-1; unclear D gene. This CDR3 comprises 12 residues. Trimming removed 3 bases at V and 5 bases at J, with 8 bases between. CDR1 SGHDT and CDR2 YYEEEE come from the germline V gene. The CDR3 is CASSSGWTEAFF. For the CDR3, the DNA is TGTGCCAGCAGCTCCGGATGGACTGAAGCTTTCTTT. The full variable domain, with the rest looked up from reference TRBV5-6 and TRBJ1-1, is DAGVTQSPTHLIKTRGQQVTLRCSPKSGHDTVSWYQQALGQGPQFIFQYYEEEERQRGNFPDRFSGHQFPNYSSELNVNALLLGDSALYLCASSSGWTEAFFGQGTRLTVV.

The chain has TRBV11-2 and TRBJ1-4, with a possible D match to TRBD1 (5 bases). Germline CDR1 is SGHAT and CDR2 is FQNNGV. This CDR3 comprises 15 residues. Trimming pared 0 bases from V and 5 bases from J, leaving 10 bases between. The DNA of the CDR3 is TGTGCCAGCAGCTTAGAGGGACGGAAAAATGAAAAACTGTTTTTT. This translates into CASSLEGRKNEKLFF.

This clone has more than one count but fewer than ten. The V gene is TRBV11-3, the J gene TRBJ2-7, with TRBD1 as a possible D gene (5 bases). Germline V gives CDR1 SGHNT, CDR2 YENEEA. The CDR3 spans 12 residues. The germline V and J ends were trimmed by 4 bases and 4 bases, with 8 bases remaining between them. CDR3 sequence reads: CASSSKGYEQYF. CDR3 bases: TGTGCCAGCAGCTCGAAGGGGTACGAGCAGTACTTC.

This clone was observed a few times. The V and J genes are TRBV11-3 and TRBJ1-2; D is ambiguous. V was shortened by 8 bases and J by 5 bases, with 6 bases between the two germline ends. The germline gives CDR1 SGHNT, CDR2 YENEEA. There are 10 residues in the CDR3. The CDR3 bases are TGTGCCAGCGGAAATTATGGCTACACCTTC. This sequence encodes CASGNYGYTF.

The chain combines TRBV5-1 with TRBJ1-1; D is undetermined. The V gene's germline CDR1 is SGHRS and CDR2 YFSETQ. Trimming took 0 bases from V and 4 from J, leaving 13 bases between them. The CDR3 has 15 residues. The CDR3 region has the DNA TGCGCCAGCAGCTTGGAGCGGGGTGGAGTCACTGAAGCTTTCTTT. Its translation is CASSLERGGVTEAFF.

The chain recombines TRBV19 with TRBJ2-5, with 10 bases identical to TRBD1. This CDR3 is 18 amino acids long. CDR1 is LNHDA, CDR2 SQIVND, per germline (reference sequence). J was trimmed by 5 bases and V by 7 bases; bases with no gene match: 19. The CDR3, as DNA: TGTGCCAGTACCCCATCCTTTCGGGGGACAGGGGACTACGAGACCCAGTACTTC. Translation gives CASTPSFRGTGDYETQYF.

The V and J genes are TRBV6-5 and TRBJ2-7; possibly TRBD1 for D (7 bases). CDR1 and CDR2 (germline): MNHEY, SVGAGI. CDR3 size: 14 residues. Trimming took off 2 bases at V and 3 bases at J, with 11 bases between the two ends. CDR3 loop: CASSYGRTGYEQYF. DNA for the CDR3: TGTGCCAGCAGTTACGGGAGGACAGGCTACGAGCAGTACTTC.